The present T cell receptor beta chain was sequenced within a study of CD8 T cells in ankylosing spondylitis. Regarding the study as a whole: Ankylosing spondylitis blood seemed to carry a telltale TCR beta motif made of eight highly homologous variants.

This clonotype has more than one count but fewer than ten. As yet, its antigen is unknown. Germline CDR1 reads MNHNS; CDR2 reads SASEGT. Trimming took off 6 bases at V and 1 base at J, with 9 bases between the two ends. The CDR3 length is 13 residues. TCRdb redid the calling of the 5' RACE reads with MiXCR, one entry per CDR3 protein. The table has hundreds of thousands of distinct CDR3 sequences, roughly 10% seen once. The receptor was derived from a male donor with ankylosing spondylitis. The gene calls are TRBV6-1 and TRBJ2-5; tentatively, D is TRBD2 (6 bases). The sequencing sample was made of blood, either unsorted or a sorted T cell fraction (not recorded which). The CDR3 sequence: CASRPSAQETQYF. The CDR3, as DNA: TGTGCCAGCAGACCTAGCGCCCAAGAGACCCAGTACTTC.